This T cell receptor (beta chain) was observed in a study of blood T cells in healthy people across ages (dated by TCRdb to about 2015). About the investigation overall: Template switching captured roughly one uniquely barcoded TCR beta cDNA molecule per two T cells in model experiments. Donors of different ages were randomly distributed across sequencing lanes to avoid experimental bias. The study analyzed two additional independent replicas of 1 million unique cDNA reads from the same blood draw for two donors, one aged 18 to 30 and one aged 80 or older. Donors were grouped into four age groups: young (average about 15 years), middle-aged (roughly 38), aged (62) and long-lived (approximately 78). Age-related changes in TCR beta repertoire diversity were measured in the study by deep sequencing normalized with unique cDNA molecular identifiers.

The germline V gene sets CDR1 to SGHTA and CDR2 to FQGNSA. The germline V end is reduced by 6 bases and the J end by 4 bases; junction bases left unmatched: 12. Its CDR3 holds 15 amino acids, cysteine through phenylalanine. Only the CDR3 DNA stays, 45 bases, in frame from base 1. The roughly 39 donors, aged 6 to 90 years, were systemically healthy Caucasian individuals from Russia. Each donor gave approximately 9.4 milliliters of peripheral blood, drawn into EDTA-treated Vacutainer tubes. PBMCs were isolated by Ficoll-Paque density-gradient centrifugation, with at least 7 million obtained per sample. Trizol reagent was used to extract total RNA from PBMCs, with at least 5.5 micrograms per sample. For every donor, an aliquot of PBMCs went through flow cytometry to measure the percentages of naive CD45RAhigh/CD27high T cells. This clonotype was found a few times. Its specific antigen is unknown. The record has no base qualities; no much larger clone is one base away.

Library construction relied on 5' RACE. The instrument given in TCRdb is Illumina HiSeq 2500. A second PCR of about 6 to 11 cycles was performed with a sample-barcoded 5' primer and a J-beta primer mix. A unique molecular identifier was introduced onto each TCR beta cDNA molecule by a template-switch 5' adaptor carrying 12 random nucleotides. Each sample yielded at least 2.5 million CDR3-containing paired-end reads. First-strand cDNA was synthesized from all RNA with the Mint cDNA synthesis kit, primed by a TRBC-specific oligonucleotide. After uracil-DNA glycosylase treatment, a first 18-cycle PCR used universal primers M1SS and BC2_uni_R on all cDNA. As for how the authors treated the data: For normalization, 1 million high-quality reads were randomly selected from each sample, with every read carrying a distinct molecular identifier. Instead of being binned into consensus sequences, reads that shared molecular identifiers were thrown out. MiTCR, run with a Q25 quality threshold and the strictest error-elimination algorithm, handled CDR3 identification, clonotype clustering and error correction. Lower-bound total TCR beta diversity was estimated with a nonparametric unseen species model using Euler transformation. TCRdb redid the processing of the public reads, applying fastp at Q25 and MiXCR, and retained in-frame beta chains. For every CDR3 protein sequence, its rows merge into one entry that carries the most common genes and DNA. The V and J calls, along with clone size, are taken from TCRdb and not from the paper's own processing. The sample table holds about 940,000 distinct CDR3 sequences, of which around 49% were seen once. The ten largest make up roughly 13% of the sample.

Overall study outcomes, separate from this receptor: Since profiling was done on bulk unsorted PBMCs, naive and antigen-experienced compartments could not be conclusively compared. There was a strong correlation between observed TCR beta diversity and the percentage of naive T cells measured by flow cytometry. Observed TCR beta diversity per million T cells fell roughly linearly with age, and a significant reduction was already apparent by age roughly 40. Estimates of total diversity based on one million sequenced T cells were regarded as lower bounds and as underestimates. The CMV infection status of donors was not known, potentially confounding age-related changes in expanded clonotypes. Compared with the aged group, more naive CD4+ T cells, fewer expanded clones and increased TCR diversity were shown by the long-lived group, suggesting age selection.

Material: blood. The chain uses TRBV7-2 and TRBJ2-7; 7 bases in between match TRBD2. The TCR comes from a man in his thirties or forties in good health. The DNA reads TGTGCCAGCAGGGAAATGGGTGGGGGGGTTTACGAGCAGTACTTC. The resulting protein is CASREMGGGVYEQYF.